This TCR beta chain was observed in a study of T-cell reconstitution after alpha-beta-depleted transplantation in children. Points from the study as a whole: Newly generated T cells supplied most T-cell counts and diversity one year post-transplant.

Unique molecular identifiers were built into the TCRbeta library. TCRdb fed the PCR reads into MiXCR, producing one record per CDR3 protein. The sample includes about 260,000 distinct CDR3 sequences, roughly 8.2% of them seen just once. This clonotype appeared many times. Its cognate antigen is unknown. Germline V CDR1 and CDR2: SGHAT, FQNNGV. V was pared by 4 bases and J by 3 bases, with 10 bases between. The CDR3 runs 14 residues. The sequence was obtained from a male patient between 10 and 17 years old who had a stem cell transplant for acute lymphoblastic leukemia, so the T cells may come from the graft donor. The rearrangement links TRBV11-2 to TRBJ1-5; D gene ambiguous. Sequences were derived from PBMCs, mostly from graft donor cells, sampled 180 days after TCRalphabeta/CD19-depleted stem cell transplant. The CDR3 loop reads CASSYDGVNQPQHF. The CDR3 DNA follows: TGTGCCAGCAGCTACGACGGGGTCAATCAGCCCCAGCATTTT.